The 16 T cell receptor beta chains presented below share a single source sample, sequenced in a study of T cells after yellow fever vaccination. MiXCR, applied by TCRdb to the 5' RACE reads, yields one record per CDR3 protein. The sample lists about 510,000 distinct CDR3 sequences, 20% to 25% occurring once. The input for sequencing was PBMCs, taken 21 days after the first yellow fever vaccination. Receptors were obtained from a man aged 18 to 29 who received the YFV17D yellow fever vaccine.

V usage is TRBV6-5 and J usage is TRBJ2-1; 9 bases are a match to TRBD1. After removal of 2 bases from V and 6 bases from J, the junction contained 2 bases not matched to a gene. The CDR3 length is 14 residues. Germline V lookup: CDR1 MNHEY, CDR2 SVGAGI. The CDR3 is CASSYRTGVNEQFF. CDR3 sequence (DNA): TGTGCCAGCAGTTACAGGACAGGGGTCAATGAGCAGTTCTTC.

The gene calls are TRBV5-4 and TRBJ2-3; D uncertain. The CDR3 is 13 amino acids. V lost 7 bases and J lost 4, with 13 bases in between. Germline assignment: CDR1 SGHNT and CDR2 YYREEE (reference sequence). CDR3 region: CASAIYGADTQYF. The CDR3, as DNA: TGTGCCAGCGCAATCTACGGAGCAGATACGCAGTATTTT.

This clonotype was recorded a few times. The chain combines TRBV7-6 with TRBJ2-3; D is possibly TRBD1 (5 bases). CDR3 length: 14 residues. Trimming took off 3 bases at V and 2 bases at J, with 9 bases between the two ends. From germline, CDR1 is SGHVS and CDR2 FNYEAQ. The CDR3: CASSFSQVTDTQYF. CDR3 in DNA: TGTGCCAGCAGCTTTTCACAGGTCACAGATACGCAGTATTTT.

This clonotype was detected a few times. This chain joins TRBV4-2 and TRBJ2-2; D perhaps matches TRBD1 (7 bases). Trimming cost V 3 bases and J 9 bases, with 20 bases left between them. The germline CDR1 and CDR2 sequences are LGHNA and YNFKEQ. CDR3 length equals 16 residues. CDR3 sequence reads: CASSQSAGQRGRELFF. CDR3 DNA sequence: TGTGCCAGCAGCCAGTCGGCGGGACAGCGAGGACGGGAGCTGTTTTTT.

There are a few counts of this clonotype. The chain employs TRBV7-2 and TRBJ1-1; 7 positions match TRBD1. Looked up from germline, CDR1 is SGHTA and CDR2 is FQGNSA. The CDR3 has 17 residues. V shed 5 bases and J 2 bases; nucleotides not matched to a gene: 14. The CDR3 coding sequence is TGTGCCAGCAGCCCCAGCCCTCGGACAGGTGGAAACACTGAAGCTTTCTTT. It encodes CASSPSPRTGGNTEAFF. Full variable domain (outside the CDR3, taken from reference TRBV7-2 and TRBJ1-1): GAGVSQSPSNKVTEKGKDVELRCDPISGHTALYWYRQSLGQGLEFLIYFQGNSAPDKSGLPSDRFSAERTGGSVSTLTIQRTQQEDSAVYLCASSPSPRTGGNTEAFFGQGTRLTVV.

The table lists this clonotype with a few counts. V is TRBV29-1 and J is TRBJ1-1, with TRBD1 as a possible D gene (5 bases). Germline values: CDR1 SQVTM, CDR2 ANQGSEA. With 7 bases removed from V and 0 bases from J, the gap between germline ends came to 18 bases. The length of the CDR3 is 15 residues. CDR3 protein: CSAQPWAGMNTEAFF. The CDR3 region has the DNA TGCAGCGCACAACCCTGGGCAGGGATGAACACTGAAGCTTTCTTT.

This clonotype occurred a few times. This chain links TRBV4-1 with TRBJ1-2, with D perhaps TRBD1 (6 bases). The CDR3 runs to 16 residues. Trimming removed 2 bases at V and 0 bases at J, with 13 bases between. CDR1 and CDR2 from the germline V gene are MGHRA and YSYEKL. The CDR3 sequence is CASSQHMDSSNYGYTF. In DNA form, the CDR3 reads TGCGCCAGCAGCCAACATATGGACAGTTCTAACTATGGCTACACCTTC.

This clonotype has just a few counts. CDR3 sequence: CASSQGLATQETQYF. CDR3 nucleotides: TGTGCCAGCAGCCAAGGACTAGCAACCCAAGAGACCCAGTACTTC. The J gene is TRBJ2-5, the V gene TRBV3-1; 7 nucleotides align to TRBD2. The CDR3 length is 15 residues. V lost 1 base, J lost 1 base, and 3 bases stayed unmatched. Germline V lookup: CDR1 LGHDT, CDR2 YNNKEL (reference sequence).

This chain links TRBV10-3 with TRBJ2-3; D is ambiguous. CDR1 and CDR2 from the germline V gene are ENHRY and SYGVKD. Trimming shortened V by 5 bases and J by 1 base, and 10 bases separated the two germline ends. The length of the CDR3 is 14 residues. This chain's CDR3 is CAISLQEGTDTQYF. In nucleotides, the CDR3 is TGTGCCATCAGTCTCCAGGAAGGCACAGATACGCAGTATTTT.

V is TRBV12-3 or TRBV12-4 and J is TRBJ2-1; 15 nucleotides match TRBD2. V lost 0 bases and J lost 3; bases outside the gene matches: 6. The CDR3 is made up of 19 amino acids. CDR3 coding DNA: TGTGCCAGCAGTTTAGCGCCAGGACTAGCGGGGGGGAGCTACAATGAGCAGTTCTTC. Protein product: CASSLAPGLAGGSYNEQFF.

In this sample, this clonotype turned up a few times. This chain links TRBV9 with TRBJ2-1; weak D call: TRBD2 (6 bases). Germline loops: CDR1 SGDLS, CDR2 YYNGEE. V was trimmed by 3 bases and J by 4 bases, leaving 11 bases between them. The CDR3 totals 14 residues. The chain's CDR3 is CASSGTGLYNEQFF. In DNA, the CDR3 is TGTGCCAGCAGCGGAACGGGACTGTACAATGAGCAGTTCTTC. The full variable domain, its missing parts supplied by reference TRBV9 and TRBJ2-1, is DSGVTQTPKHLITATGQRVTLRCSPRSGDLSVYWYQQSLDQGLQFLIQYYNGEERAKGNILERFSAQQFPDLHSELNLSSLELGDSALYFCASSGTGLYNEQFFGPGTRLTVL.

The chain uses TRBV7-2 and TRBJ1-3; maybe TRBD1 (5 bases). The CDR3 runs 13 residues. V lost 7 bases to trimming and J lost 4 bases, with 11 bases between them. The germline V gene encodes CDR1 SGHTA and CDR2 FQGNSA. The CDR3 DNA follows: TGTGCCAGCACTGGGGCTTGGGGAAACACCATATATTTT. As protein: CASTGAWGNTIYF.

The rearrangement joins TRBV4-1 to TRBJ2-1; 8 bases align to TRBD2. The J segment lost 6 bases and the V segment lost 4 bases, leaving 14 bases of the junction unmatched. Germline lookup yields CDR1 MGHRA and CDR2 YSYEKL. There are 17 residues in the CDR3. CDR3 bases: TGCGCCAGCAGCCCCTACTCAAGCGGGGGCCGCGGCAATGAGCAGTTCTTC. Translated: CASSPYSSGGRGNEQFF.

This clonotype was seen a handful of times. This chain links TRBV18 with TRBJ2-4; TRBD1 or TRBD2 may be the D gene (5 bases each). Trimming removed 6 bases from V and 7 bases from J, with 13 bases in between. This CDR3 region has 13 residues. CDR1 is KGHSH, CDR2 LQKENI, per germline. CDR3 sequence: CASSHRDGNIQYF. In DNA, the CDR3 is TGTGCCAGCTCCCACCGGGACGGGAACATTCAGTACTTC.

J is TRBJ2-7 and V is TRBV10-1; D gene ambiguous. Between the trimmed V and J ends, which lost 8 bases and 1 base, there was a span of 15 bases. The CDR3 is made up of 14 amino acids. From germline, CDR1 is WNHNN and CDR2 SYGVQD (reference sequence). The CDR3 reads CASSHTTSSYEQYV. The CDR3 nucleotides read TGCGCCAGCTCCCACACTACGTCTTCCTACGAGCAGTACGTC.

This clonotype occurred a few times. The DNA for the CDR3 is TGTGCCAGCAGCCCCCCTAATTCACCCCTCCACTTT. Residues: CASSPPNSPLHF. The J gene is TRBJ1-6, the V gene TRBV7-9; D ambiguous. V lost 5 bases and J 6 bases, leaving 5 bases between the germline ends. This CDR3 contains 12 residues. The germline V gene has CDR1 SEHNR and CDR2 FQNEAQ (reference sequence).